This T cell receptor beta chain was documented in a study of T cells in Graves' hyperthyroidism and ophthalmopathy. General study points: Clonotypes that were expanded in thyroid above 0.001 mostly appeared in blood too.

V dropped 0 bases and J dropped 4; count of bases not matched to a gene: 8. The CDR3 spans 17 residues. The germline V gene encodes CDR1 SGHTA and CDR2 FQGNSA. Fresh peripheral blood, approximately 9.7 ml, was the source of the PBMCs. With respect to this clonotype: The antigen remains undetermined.

Authors of the study amplified TCR beta CDR3 regions from RNA transcripts. HTBI primers were the set used in a first-round RT-PCR of the TCR CDR3. TCRdb reprocessed the multiplex PCR reads with MiXCR, giving one entry per CDR3 protein. The table shows roughly 740,000 distinct CDR3 sequences, with roughly 15% occurring only once. Source material: blood. The TCR was taken from a man between 18 and 35 years old with Graves' hyperthyroidism. The chain uses TRBV7-2 and TRBJ2-2, with 7 bases aligning to TRBD1. The CDR3 loop reads CASSLAPPGQSTGELFF. CDR3 nucleotides: TGTGCCAGCAGCTTAGCGCCCCCGGGACAGTCCACCGGGGAGCTGTTTTTT.